This T cell receptor (beta chain) comes out of a study of blood T cell repertoires in COVID-19. The wider study: T cells, B-cell-depleted T cells, or PBMCs supplied cDNA or gDNA.

Source study methods: How many nucleated cells were present was estimated from reference gene primer amplification. This table comes from immunoSEQ multiplex PCR, and its TCRdb copy is limited to in-frame clones, with some not included. The DNA gave D and trimming, while V, J and clone size come from that table. The sample consists of 80,000 to 95,000 clones, roughly 83% of them appearing once. Trimming took off 0 bases at V and 0 bases at J, with 6 bases between the two ends. This CDR3 spans 14 amino acids. Germline values: CDR1 SGDLS, CDR2 YYNGEE. This sequence originates from a woman older than 75 with active or convalescent COVID-19. This rearrangement joins TRBV9 to TRBJ1-2; no clear D gene. The sequenced material came from peripheral blood. The CDR3 DNA reads TGTGCCAGCAGCGTAGGAGCTTCTAACTATGGCTACACCTTC. It yields the protein CASSVGASNYGYTF.